This T cell receptor (beta chain) came from a study of cytomegalovirus exposure and HLA in healthy donors. About this clone itself: Its antigen is not identified.

General observations from the study: Trimming of TCR beta V- and J-genes showed a link, identified in a later analysis, to a missense DCLRE1C variant. Later on, an analysis tied approximately 17,000 TCR beta sequences to HLA alleles at 0.05 false discovery rate. In a later analysis, several top co-occurrence clusters appeared linked to parvovirus B19, influenza, CMV and Epstein-Barr virus.

It was with 60 Vbeta and 13 Jbeta primers that the PCR ran. Per the original data handling: There were about 80 million unique TCR beta chains by a later count, and approximately 10 million of them were shared. The method was immunoSEQ multiplex PCR; TCRdb's version includes in-frame clones alone and lacks a portion of them. V and J calls and clone size are given by that table; D and trimming were obtained from the DNA. The table shows approximately 190,000 clones, with 82% occurring only once. The CDR3 is made up of 16 amino acids. J was trimmed by 2 bases and V by 6 bases; bases with no gene match: 6. In germline, CDR1 is MNHNY, CDR2 SVGAGI (reference sequence).

Sequencing input: PBMCs. The chain joins TRBV6-6 to TRBJ2-1; 11 bases agree with TRBD2. This TCR derives from a woman aged 50 to 60 in good health and CMV-seropositive. DNA of the CDR3: TGTGCCAGCAGACTCGGTAGCGGGAGGGCCTACAATGAGCAGTTCTTC. Protein: CASRLGSGRAYNEQFF.